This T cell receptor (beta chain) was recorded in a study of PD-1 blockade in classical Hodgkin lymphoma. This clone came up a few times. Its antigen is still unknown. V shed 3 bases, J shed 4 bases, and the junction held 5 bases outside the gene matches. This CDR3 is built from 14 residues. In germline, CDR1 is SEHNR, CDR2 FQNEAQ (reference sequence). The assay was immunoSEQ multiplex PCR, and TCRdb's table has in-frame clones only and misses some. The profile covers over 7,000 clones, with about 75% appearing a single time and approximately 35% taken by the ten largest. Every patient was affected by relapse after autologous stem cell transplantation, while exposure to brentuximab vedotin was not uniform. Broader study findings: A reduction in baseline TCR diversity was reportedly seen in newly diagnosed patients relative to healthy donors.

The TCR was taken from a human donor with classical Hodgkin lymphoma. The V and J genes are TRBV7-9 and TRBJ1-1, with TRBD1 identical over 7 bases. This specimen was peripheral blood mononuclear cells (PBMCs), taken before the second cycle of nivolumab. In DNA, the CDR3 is TGTGCCAGCAGCTTTGGGACAGCCTTCACTGAAGCTTTCTTT. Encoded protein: CASSFGTAFTEAFF.